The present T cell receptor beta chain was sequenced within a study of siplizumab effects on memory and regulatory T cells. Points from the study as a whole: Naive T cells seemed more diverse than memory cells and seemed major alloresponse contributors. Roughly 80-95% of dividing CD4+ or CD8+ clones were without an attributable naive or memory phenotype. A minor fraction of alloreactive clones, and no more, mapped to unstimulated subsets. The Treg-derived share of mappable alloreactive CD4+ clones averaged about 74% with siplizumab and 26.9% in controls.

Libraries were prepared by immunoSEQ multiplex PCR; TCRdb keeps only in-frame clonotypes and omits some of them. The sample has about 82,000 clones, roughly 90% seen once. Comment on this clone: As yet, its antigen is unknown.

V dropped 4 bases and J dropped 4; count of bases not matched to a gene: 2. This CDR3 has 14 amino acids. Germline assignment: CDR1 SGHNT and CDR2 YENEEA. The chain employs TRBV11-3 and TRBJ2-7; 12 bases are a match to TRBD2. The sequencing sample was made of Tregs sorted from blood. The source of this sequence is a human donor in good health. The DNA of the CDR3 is TGTGCCAGCAGCTCCGGGACTAGCGGGTACGAGCAGTACTTC. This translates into CASSSGTSGYEQYF.